This T cell receptor (beta chain) was observed in a study of T cells in Graves' hyperthyroidism and ophthalmopathy. TCR beta CDR3 regions were amplified from RNA. The HTBI primer set drove a first-round RT-PCR of the TCR CDR3. TCRdb analysed the multiplex PCR reads with MiXCR anew, one entry per CDR3 protein. The table has some 350,000 distinct CDR3 sequences, roughly 14% seen once. This clonotype was observed a handful of times. The sample, blood from the first hyperthyroidism diagnosis, precedes any ophthalmopathy symptoms. Germline values: CDR1 SGHDN, CDR2 FVKESK. Trimming cost V 1 base and J 6 bases; bases outside gene matches: 10. This CDR3 has 19 residues.

What was sequenced was blood. This sequence originates from a woman aged 18-30 years with Graves' hyperthyroidism that later progressed to Graves' ophthalmopathy. The V call is TRBV14, the J call TRBJ2-1; 15 bases match TRBD2. CDR3 region: CASSQGPGLAGGRRNEQFF. The CDR3 coding sequence is TGTGCCAGCAGCCAAGGACCCGGACTAGCGGGAGGGCGACGCAATGAGCAGTTCTTC.